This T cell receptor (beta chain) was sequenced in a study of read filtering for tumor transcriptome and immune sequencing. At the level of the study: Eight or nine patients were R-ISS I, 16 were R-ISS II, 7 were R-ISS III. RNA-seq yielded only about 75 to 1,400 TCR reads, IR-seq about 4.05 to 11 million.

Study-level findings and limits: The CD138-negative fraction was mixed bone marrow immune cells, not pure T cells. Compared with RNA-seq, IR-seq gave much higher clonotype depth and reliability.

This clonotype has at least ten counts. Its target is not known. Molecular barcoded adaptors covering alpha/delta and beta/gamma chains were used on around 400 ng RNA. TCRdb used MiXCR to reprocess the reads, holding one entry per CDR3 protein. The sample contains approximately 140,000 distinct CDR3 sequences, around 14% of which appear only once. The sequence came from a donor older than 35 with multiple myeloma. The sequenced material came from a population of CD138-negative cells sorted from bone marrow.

The CDR3 spells CASSPSPNVVQPQHF. CDR3 bases: TGTGCCAGCAGCCCCTCCCCGAATGTCGTCCAGCCCCAGCATTTT. V and J are TRBV4-2 and TRBJ1-5; D gene uncertain. Looked up from germline, CDR1 is LGHNA and CDR2 is YNFKEQ. V gave up 4 bases and J gave up 7 bases, with 17 bases separating them. CDR3 length equals 15 residues.